This T cell receptor beta chain derives from a study of blood T cell repertoires in COVID-19. Clones were sequenced by immunoSEQ multiplex PCR, and TCRdb holds only the in-frame ones, with some missing. The sample has about 250,000 clones; 87% are singletons. Assignment of participants to cohorts was predicated upon participant-reported clinical history. Sequencing was done on a sample of PBMCs or T cells enriched from blood (not recorded which). The receptor's source is a woman younger than 45 with acute COVID-19.

This chain's CDR3 is CASSLRGSYEQYF. The CDR3 nucleotides are TGTGCCAGCAGTTTGAGGGGGTCCTACGAGCAGTACTTC. This chain links TRBV27 with TRBJ2-7, with TRBD1 as a possible D gene (6 bases). This CDR3 is built from 13 residues. V lost 3 bases, J lost 1 base, and 7 bases lay in between. Germline V CDR1 and CDR2: MNHEY, SMNVEV (reference sequence).